This entry is about one T cell receptor beta chain. The protocol was immunoSEQ multiplex PCR, while the TCRdb copy is restricted to in-frame clones and leaves out a portion. The table records 850,000 to 1,200,000 clones, approximately 68% of them present only once. The data were taken from a study of shared clonotypes between healthy human individuals. The overall study: The plates for each donor numbered three CD4 naive, three CD4 memory, two CD8 naive and one CD8 memory.

The CDR3 loop spans 14 amino acids. V lost 6 bases and J 8 bases, leaving 14 bases between the germline ends. Germline CDR1 reads MNHEY; CDR2 reads SVGAGI. Sequenced material: memory CD4+ T cells sorted from blood. Specified subset: CD45RA-negative fraction. This TCR was sampled from a man in his late teens or twenties in good health. The chain links TRBV6-5 to TRBJ1-6; D is ambiguous. CDR3 loop: CASSLDGLYSPLHF. CDR3 nucleotides: TGTGCCAGCAGCCTTGACGGACTTTATTCACCCCTCCACTTT.